This TCR beta chain was sequenced in a study of T cells in Graves' hyperthyroidism and ophthalmopathy. TCR beta CDR3 region amplification was performed from RNA transcripts. TCR CDR3 underwent first-round RT-PCR with the HTBI primer set. TCRdb re-derived calls from the multiplex PCR reads in MiXCR, one entry per CDR3 protein. The table lists about 420,000 distinct CDR3 sequences, about 15% of them singletons. The CDR3 runs to 13 residues. V gave up 3 bases and J gave up 2 bases, with 8 bases separating them. Many counts were recorded for this clonotype. The source is a woman aged 18-30 years with Graves' hyperthyroidism. Material: blood. V and J are TRBV12-3 or TRBV12-4 and TRBJ2-7; a weak D match, TRBD1 (6 bases). CDR3 amino acids: CASSLGTPYEQYF. DNA of the CDR3: TGTGCCAGCAGTTTGGGGACACCCTACGAGCAGTACTTC.